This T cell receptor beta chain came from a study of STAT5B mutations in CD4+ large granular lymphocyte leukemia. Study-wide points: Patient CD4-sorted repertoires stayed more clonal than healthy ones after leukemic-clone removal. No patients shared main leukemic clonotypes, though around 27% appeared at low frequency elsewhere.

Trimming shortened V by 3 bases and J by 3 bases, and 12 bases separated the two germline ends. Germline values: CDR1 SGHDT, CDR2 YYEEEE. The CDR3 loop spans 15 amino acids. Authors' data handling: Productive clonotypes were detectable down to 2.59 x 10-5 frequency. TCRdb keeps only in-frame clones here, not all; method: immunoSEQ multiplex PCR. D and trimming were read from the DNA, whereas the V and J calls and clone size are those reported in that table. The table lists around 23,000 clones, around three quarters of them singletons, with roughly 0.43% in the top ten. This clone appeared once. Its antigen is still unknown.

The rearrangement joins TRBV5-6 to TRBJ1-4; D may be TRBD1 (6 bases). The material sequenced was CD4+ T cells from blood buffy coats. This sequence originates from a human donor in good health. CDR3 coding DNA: TGTGCCAGCAGCTCGGCAGGGGAGGCTAATGAAAAACTGTTTTTT. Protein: CASSSAGEANEKLFF.